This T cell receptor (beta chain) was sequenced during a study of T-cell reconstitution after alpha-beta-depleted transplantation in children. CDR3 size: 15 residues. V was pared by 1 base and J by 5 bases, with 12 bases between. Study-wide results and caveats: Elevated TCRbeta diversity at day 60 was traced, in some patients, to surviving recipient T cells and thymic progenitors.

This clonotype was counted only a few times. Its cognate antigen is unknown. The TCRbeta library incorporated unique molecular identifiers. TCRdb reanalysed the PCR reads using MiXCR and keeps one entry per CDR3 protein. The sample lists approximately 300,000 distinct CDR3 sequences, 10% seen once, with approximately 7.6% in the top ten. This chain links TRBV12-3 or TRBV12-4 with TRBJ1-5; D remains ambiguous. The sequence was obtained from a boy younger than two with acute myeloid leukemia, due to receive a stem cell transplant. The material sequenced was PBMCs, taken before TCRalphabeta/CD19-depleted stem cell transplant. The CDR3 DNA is TGTGCCAGCAGTTTAGGACGGCCTCGGGATCAGCCCCAGCATTTT. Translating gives CASSLGRPRDQPQHF.